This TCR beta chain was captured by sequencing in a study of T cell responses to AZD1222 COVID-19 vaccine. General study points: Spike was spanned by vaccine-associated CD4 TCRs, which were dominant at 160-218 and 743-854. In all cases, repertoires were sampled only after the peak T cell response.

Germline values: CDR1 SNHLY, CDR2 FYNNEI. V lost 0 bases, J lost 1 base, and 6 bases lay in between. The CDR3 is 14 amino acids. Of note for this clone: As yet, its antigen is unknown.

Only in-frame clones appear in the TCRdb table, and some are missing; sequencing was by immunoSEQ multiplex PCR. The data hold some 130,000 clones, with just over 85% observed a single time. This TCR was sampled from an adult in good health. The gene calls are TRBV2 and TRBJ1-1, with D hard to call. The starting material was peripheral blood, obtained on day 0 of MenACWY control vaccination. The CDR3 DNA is TGTGCCAGCAGTGAAGCGCGGGGGAACACTGAAGCTTTCTTT. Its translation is CASSEARGNTEAFF.